This TCR beta chain comes out of a study of blood T cells in healthy people across ages. Study-level background: Template switching picked up about one barcoded beta molecule for each two T cells.

Healthy Caucasian individuals from Russia aged roughly 6 to 90 served as donors. A J-beta primer mix and a sample-barcoded 5' primer were used in a second PCR of roughly 6 to 11 cycles. TCRdb processed the 5' RACE reads anew with MiXCR; each CDR3 protein has one entry. This sample has some 900,000 distinct CDR3 sequences, with around 49% found just once. Turning to this clonotype: Antigen specificity is unknown.

Study-level findings and limits: Those diversity estimates obtained from one million T cells were thought to be underestimates. The recorded TCR beta diversity per million T cells decreased in a roughly linear manner with age.

This CDR3 is built from 11 residues. CDR1 is DFQATT and CDR2 is SNEGSKA in the germline V gene (reference sequence). This chain joins TRBV20-1 and TRBJ2-5; D remains unclear. Specimen: blood. The sequence derives from a man younger than 45 in good health. CDR3 residues: CSPPDGETQYF. The CDR3, as DNA: TGCAGCCCTCCCGACGGAGAGACCCAGTACTTC.